This T cell receptor beta chain was captured in a study of blood T cell repertoires in COVID-19. Germline assignment: CDR1 KGHSH and CDR2 LQKENI. J lost 4 bases, V lost 3 bases, and 8 bases had no gene match. The CDR3 sequence is 15 residues long. TCRdb's table, derived via immunoSEQ multiplex PCR, lists solely in-frame clones and lacks some. The sample carries fewer than 300,000 clones, approximately 84% recorded once. The sample holds one count of this clone. This receptor was identified in a man aged 18 to 29 who had recovered from COVID-19. The chain recombines TRBV18 with TRBJ1-1, with 7 positions matching TRBD1. Material for sequencing was PBMCs or T cells enriched from blood (not recorded which). CDR3 in DNA: TGTGCCAGCTCACCTCGACAGGGAGAAGGCACTGAAGCTTTCTTT. Protein: CASSPRQGEGTEAFF.